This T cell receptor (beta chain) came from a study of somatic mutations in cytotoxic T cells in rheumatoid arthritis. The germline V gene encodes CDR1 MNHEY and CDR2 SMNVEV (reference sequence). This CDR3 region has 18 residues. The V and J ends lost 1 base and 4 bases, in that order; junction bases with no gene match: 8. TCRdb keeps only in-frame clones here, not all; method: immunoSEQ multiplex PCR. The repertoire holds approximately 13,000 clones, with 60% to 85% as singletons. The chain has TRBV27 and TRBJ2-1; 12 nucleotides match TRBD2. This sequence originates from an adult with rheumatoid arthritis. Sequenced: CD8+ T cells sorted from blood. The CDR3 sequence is CASSLYGLAGSYYNEQFF. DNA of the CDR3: TGTGCCAGCAGTTTATACGGACTAGCGGGGAGTTATTACAATGAGCAGTTCTTC.